These 2 T cell receptor beta chains were all obtained from the same sample, sequenced in a study of naive and memory T cell subsets. The beta constant-region primer was an equimolar mix of two oligonucleotides covering TRBC1 and TRBC2. Nested alpha and beta constant-region primers with the SP2 primer drove four PCR rounds on ligated cDNA. MiXCR, run by TCRdb on the UMI-ligation and nested PCR reads, gives a single entry per CDR3 protein. Counted here are 95,000 to 150,000 distinct CDR3 sequences, around a third occurring once; the ten biggest clones make up 0.8% to 1%. Material for sequencing was central memory CD4+ T cells from blood. The receptors come from a human donor in good health.

The chain is built from TRBV20-1 and TRBJ2-3; TRBD2 agrees at 8 bases. Germline CDR1 reads DFQATT; CDR2 reads SNEGSKA (reference sequence). The junction had 12 bases not matched to a gene; V was cut back by 3 bases and J by 4 bases. CDR3 size: 16 residues. CDR3 in DNA: TGCAGTGCTAGTGAATACGGGAGGGCCAGGGCAGATACGCAGTATTTT. The encoded protein is CSASEYGRARADTQYF.

This clonotype came up many times. The chain carries TRBV7-9 and TRBJ2-1; D is ambiguous. The CDR3 has 15 residues. Per germline, CDR1 SEHNR and CDR2 FQNEAQ (reference sequence). Trimming cost V 5 bases and J 0 bases, with 11 bases left between them. The chain's CDR3 is CASSPLRSSYNEQFF. As DNA, the CDR3 is TGTGCCAGCAGCCCTTTGAGGAGCTCCTACAATGAGCAGTTCTTC.